The 15 T cell receptor beta chains below all came from one sample that was sequenced in a study of response to subunit inactivated influenza vaccine. TCRdb analysed the RT-PCR reads with MiXCR anew, one entry per CDR3 protein. The sample includes around 470,000 distinct CDR3 sequences, approximately 7.8% of them seen just once. Sample: PBMCs from blood, taken around 25 months after vaccination. The receptors were sampled from a man aged 45-69 years who received an inactivated influenza vaccine.

There are many counts of this clonotype. V and J are TRBV12-3 or TRBV12-4 and TRBJ2-6; D ambiguous. This CDR3 has 13 residues. V was shortened by 8 bases and J by 1 base, with 6 bases between the two germline ends. CDR3 region: CASVSSGANVLTF. Here the CDR3 DNA reads TGTGCCAGCGTATCTTCTGGGGCCAACGTCCTGACTTTC.

The chain employs TRBV18 and TRBJ2-4; D is unclear. The CDR3 is 14 amino acids. The germline V gene has CDR1 KGHSH and CDR2 LQKENI. The ends were cut back, 2 bases at V and 8 bases at J, with 13 bases in the middle. The CDR3 DNA reads TGTGCCAGCTCACCAGATCTTACCGAGGACATTCAGTACTTC. Its translation is CASSPDLTEDIQYF.

This chain connects TRBV10-3 to TRBJ1-5; the match to TRBD1 covers 9 bases. CDR3 size: 15 residues. Trimming removed 5 bases from V and 3 bases from J; junction bases left unmatched: 5. CDR1 ENHRY and CDR2 SYGVKD come from the germline V gene. The CDR3 sequence is CAISRTGEANQPQHF. CDR3 coding DNA: TGTGCCATCAGTAGGACAGGGGAGGCCAATCAGCCCCAGCATTTT.

This clonotype appeared many times. The gene calls are TRBV5-1 and TRBJ2-7, with TRBD2 as a possible D gene (6 bases). Germline V gene sequence: CDR1 SGHRS, CDR2 YFSETQ. The CDR3 runs to 14 residues. V lost 1 base to trimming and J lost 3 bases, with 11 bases between them. The CDR3 DNA is TGCGCCAGCAGCTTGTCGGGGAGGATCTACGAGCAGTACTTC. It codes for CASSLSGRIYEQYF. Using reference TRBV5-1 and TRBJ2-7 for the parts outside the CDR3, the full variable domain is KAGVTQTPRYLIKTRGQQVTLSCSPISGHRSVSWYQQTPGQGLQFLFEYFSETQRNKGNFPGRFSGRQFSNSRSEMNVSTLELGDSALYLCASSLSGRIYEQYFGPGTRLTVT.

This clonotype turned up a few times. The chain employs TRBV20-1 and TRBJ2-5, with D maybe TRBD1 (6 bases). The CDR3 contains 15 residues. Trimming took off 4 bases at V and 4 bases at J, with 19 bases between the two ends. The germline V gene encodes CDR1 DFQATT and CDR2 SNEGSKA (reference sequence). The CDR3, as DNA: TGCAGTGCTAAAAGAGGACAGAGCTTTACAGAGACCCAGTACTTC. It yields the protein CSAKRGQSFTETQYF.

This clonotype was counted a few times. The chain combines TRBV28 with TRBJ1-5; D unresolved. Per germline, CDR1 MDHEN and CDR2 SYDVKM. V was trimmed by 2 bases and J by 1 base, leaving 3 bases between them. This CDR3 is built from 13 residues. CDR3 in amino acids: CASSLLSNQPQHF. CDR3 sequence (DNA): TGTGCCAGCAGTTTACTCAGCAATCAGCCCCAGCATTTT.

The sample holds a few counts of this clonotype. The chain couples TRBV24-1 to TRBJ2-3; D gene uncertain. The CDR3 sequence is 13 residues long. The germline V and J ends were trimmed by 3 bases and 4 bases, with 7 bases remaining between them. Germline V CDR1 and CDR2: KGHDR, SFDVKD. Written as DNA, the CDR3 is TGTGCCACCAGTGATCCCCCCTCAGATACGCAGTATTTT. Amino acids: CATSDPPSDTQYF.

The chain employs TRBV6-2 or TRBV6-3 and TRBJ1-2, with D possibly TRBD1 on 6 matching bases. The CDR3 runs to 15 residues. CDR1 MNHEY and CDR2 SVGEGT come from the germline V gene. V lost 6 bases to trimming and J lost 2 bases, with 16 bases between them. The CDR3 DNA follows: TGTGCCAGCAGCCCTGACAGGTCTCGCAACTATGGCTACACCTTC. Encoded protein: CASSPDRSRNYGYTF.

This clonotype was found many times. The V gene is TRBV6-4, the J gene TRBJ2-1; D ambiguous. The CDR3 loop spans 13 amino acids. Trimming cost V 2 bases and J 7 bases, with 9 bases left between them. CDR1 is MRHNA and CDR2 is SNTAGT in the germline V gene. CDR3 coding DNA: TGTGCCAGCAGTGACGAGGAGTGGAATGAGCAGTTCTTC. Its translation is CASSDEEWNEQFF.

This clonotype was seen many times. V is TRBV27 and J is TRBJ2-7; D call uncertain. CDR3 length: 14 amino acids. CDR1 and CDR2 (germline): MNHEY, SMNVEV (reference sequence). Trimming took off 0 bases at V and 1 base at J, with 7 bases between the two ends. The CDR3, as DNA: TGTGCCAGCAGTTTATCCCCTAGTTCCTACGAGCAGTACTTC. Amino acid sequence: CASSLSPSSYEQYF.

The chain carries TRBV7-8 and TRBJ1-2; 8 positions agree with TRBD1. Germline V gene lookup returns CDR1 SGHVS and CDR2 FQNEAQ. This CDR3 spans 14 amino acids. V shed 2 bases and J 6 bases; nucleotides not matched to a gene: 5. The CDR3 bases are TGTGCCAGCAGCTTAACCGGACAGGGCGATGGCTACACCTTC. Protein sequence: CASSLTGQGDGYTF.

The sample holds a few counts of this clonotype. The chain uses TRBV30 and TRBJ1-3, with D uncertain. The CDR3 runs 12 residues. V was trimmed by 5 bases and J by 0 bases, leaving 5 bases between them. Germline loops: CDR1 GTSNPN, CDR2 SVGIG (reference sequence). For the CDR3, the DNA is TGTGCCTGGGGGAGCTCTGGAAACACCATATATTTT. It translates to CAWGSSGNTIYF.

The rearrangement uses TRBV7-9 and TRBJ2-2; TRBD1 matches at 7 bases. The CDR3 runs 16 residues. In germline, CDR1 is SEHNR, CDR2 FQNEAQ (reference sequence). Trimming took 2 bases from V and 6 from J; bases not matched to a gene: 9. The DNA for the CDR3 is TGTGCCAGCAGCTTACGACAGGGTTTTTATCCCGGGGAGCTGTTTTTT. Protein: CASSLRQGFYPGELFF.

This clonotype was seen more than once but under ten times. The chain is built from TRBV7-9 and TRBJ1-6, with 10 bases identical to TRBD1. Germline V gene sequence: CDR1 SEHNR, CDR2 FQNEAQ (reference sequence). The V and J ends lost 7 bases and 9 bases, in that order; junction bases with no gene match: 3. CDR3 length: 13 residues. The CDR3 DNA is TGTGCCAGCACGAGGGACAGGGGTTCACCCCTCCACTTT. Protein: CASTRDRGSPLHF.

This chain joins TRBV12-3 or TRBV12-4 and TRBJ1-2, with D possibly matching TRBD1 (6 bases). The CDR3 is 13 amino acids. The V and J ends lost 6 bases and 4 bases respectively, with 12 bases between them. CDR3 in amino acids: CASRSQGLYGYTF. The CDR3 nucleotides read TGTGCCAGCAGAAGTCAGGGGCTCTATGGCTACACCTTC.